Each of the 13 T cell receptor beta chains below was sequenced from the same sample in a study of identical twins listed by TCRdb under 2016. The library was made by 5' RACE. Sequencing was performed on an Illumina HiSeq 2000. In TCRdb, the public reads were trimmed at Q25 with fastp and aligned with MiXCR, with productive beta chains retained. Each entry is one CDR3 protein sequence, shown with its most common DNA and genes. The sample table shows approximately 230,000 distinct CDR3 sequences, and about 14% are seen once. 7% to 9% of the sample belongs to the ten largest clones. The sequenced sample was memory (CD45RO+) T cells sorted from blood. The meaning of the sample's cell subset or site label: CD45RO+ enriched T cells. These receptors were collected from a young woman in good health.

This clonotype was seen a few times. The J gene is TRBJ2-7, the V gene TRBV20-1; D remains ambiguous. V was trimmed by 3 bases and J by 3 bases, leaving 9 bases between them. This CDR3 contains 12 residues. In germline, CDR1 is DFQATT, CDR2 SNEGSKA (reference sequence). CDR3 nucleotides: TGCAGTGCTAGCGATCAAGTCTACGAGCAGTACTTC. Protein: CSASDQVYEQYF.

V and J are TRBV4-3 and TRBJ1-1; 7 bases line up with TRBD1. This CDR3 comprises 15 residues. V was pared by 2 bases and J by 5 bases, with 8 bases of the junction left unmatched. CDR1 and CDR2 from the germline V gene are LGHNA and YSLEER. The CDR3 spells CASSQLTGEGTEAFF. CDR3 DNA: TGCGCCAGCAGCCAACTTACAGGGGAAGGGACTGAAGCTTTCTTT.

V is TRBV20-1 and J is TRBJ1-1; the D gene is possibly TRBD1 (5 bases). Germline lookup yields CDR1 DFQATT and CDR2 SNEGSKA (reference sequence). Trimming cost V 2 bases and J 11 bases, with 12 bases left between them. The CDR3 consists of 11 residues. CDR3 coding DNA: TGCAGTGCTAGACAGGGCATATGGGCTTTCTTT. Residues: CSARQGIWAFF.

In DNA form, the CDR3 reads TGTGCCAGCAGTTTATCGCCCCACAGGGGGCTCTATGGCTACACCTTC. Protein product: CASSLSPHRGLYGYTF. The J gene is TRBJ1-2, the V gene TRBV28; 9 positions match TRBD1. The germline gives CDR1 MDHEN, CDR2 SYDVKM. CDR3 length: 16 amino acids. V was clipped by 1 base and J by 4 bases; unmatched bases: 7.

This clonotype was detected a few times. The gene calls are TRBV5-6 and TRBJ1-1, with D unresolved. Per the germline V gene, CDR1 is SGHDT and CDR2 is YYEEEE. The CDR3 has 14 amino acids. The V and J ends lost 4 bases and 1 base respectively, with 11 bases between them. Written as DNA, the CDR3 is TGTGCCAGCAGCCCCGAGGGCGGGAACACTGAAGCTTTCTTT. It codes for CASSPEGGNTEAFF.

This chain links TRBV7-9 with TRBJ2-2, with 12 bases aligning to TRBD1. Trimming took 5 bases from V and 4 from J; bases not matched to a gene: 5. This CDR3 is built from 16 residues. Germline-derived CDR1 and CDR2 are SEHNR and FQNEAQ (reference sequence). The CDR3 region has the DNA TGTGCCAGCAGCCCCTGGGACAGGGGGCTCACCGGGGAGCTGTTTTTT. This codes for CASSPWDRGLTGELFF.

The rearrangement links TRBV27 to TRBJ1-6; D gene unclear. The germline V and J ends were trimmed by 4 bases and 14 bases, with 15 bases remaining between them. Germline assignment: CDR1 MNHEY and CDR2 SMNVEV (reference sequence). This CDR3 contains 13 residues. The CDR3 DNA reads TGTGCCAGCAGTTCCGGCCCCCCTACGGCCCTCCACTTT. Translation gives CASSSGPPTALHF.

This clonotype has a count of ten or more. This sequence joins TRBV12-3 or TRBV12-4 and TRBJ1-1; D is unclear. Deletions cut 2 bases from V and 8 bases from J, with 9 bases between. CDR3 length equals 12 residues. The CDR3 coding sequence is TGTGCCAGCAGTTTAAGATCGGCAGAAGCTTTCTTT. Amino acids: CASSLRSAEAFF.

This clonotype was found a few times. This chain links TRBV7-6 with TRBJ1-2; tentative D call: TRBD1 (6 bases). This CDR3 comprises 13 residues. The V and J ends lost 4 bases and 7 bases respectively, with 13 bases between them. Germline CDR1 and CDR2: SGHVS and FNYEAQ. The CDR3 loop is CASSSYRAGGYTF. The DNA for the CDR3 is TGTGCCAGCAGCTCCTACAGGGCTGGTGGCTACACCTTC.

The chain carries TRBV4-3 and TRBJ2-7; D may be TRBD2 (6 bases). Germline loops: CDR1 LGHNA, CDR2 YSLEER. Trimming pared 4 bases from V and 0 bases from J, leaving 13 bases between. The CDR3 runs 15 residues. The CDR3 DNA follows: TGCGCCAGCAGCCGAGGGACTCAGAACTCCTACGAGCAGTACTTC. Encoded protein: CASSRGTQNSYEQYF.

This clonotype has a count of ten or more. V usage is TRBV20-1 and J usage is TRBJ1-1; 7 bases align to TRBD1. V was pared by 5 bases and J by 3 bases, with 12 bases of the junction left unmatched. The CDR3 totals 15 residues. Germline assignment: CDR1 DFQATT and CDR2 SNEGSKA (reference sequence). CDR3 sequence: CSAQRQGGSYTEAFF. The CDR3 DNA reads as TGCAGTGCTCAACGACAGGGCGGGAGTTACACTGAAGCTTTCTTT.

The V call is TRBV15, the J call TRBJ2-2; no definite D call. The CDR3 spans 14 residues. From germline, CDR1 is LNHNV and CDR2 YYDKDF (reference sequence). Trimming removed 9 bases from V and 7 bases from J, with 18 bases in between. The CDR3 reads CATGNIGIGGELFF. The CDR3 nucleotides read TGTGCCACGGGGAATATAGGGATCGGCGGGGAGCTGTTTTTT.

In its sample, this clonotype was seen many times. This CDR3 reads CASSGGTDHQPQHF. The CDR3, as DNA: TGTGCCAGCAGTGGAGGGACAGATCATCAGCCCCAGCATTTT. The chain employs TRBV6-2 or TRBV6-3 and TRBJ1-5, with 7 nucleotides matching TRBD1. Unmatched junction bases numbered 6, after V lost 5 bases and J lost 5 bases. Germline V lookup: CDR1 MNHEY, CDR2 SVGEGT. The CDR3 spans 14 residues.